This passage covers 27 T cell receptor beta chains from one sample sequenced in a study of blood T cell repertoires in COVID-19. Clones were sequenced by immunoSEQ multiplex PCR, and TCRdb holds only the in-frame ones, with some missing. This table holds approximately 270,000 clones, 91% found once. Sequencing was performed on PBMCs or T cells enriched from blood (not recorded which). The source of these receptors is a human donor in a cohort exposed to, infected with or recovered from COVID-19 (not recorded which). The donor label of this sample is uncertain.

The chain recombines TRBV27 with TRBJ2-1, with 12 bases that match TRBD2. The length of the CDR3 is 18 residues. The J segment lost 6 bases and the V segment lost 5 bases, leaving 14 bases of the junction unmatched. Germline V gives CDR1 MNHEY, CDR2 SMNVEV (reference sequence). CDR3 sequence (DNA): TGTGCCAGCAGTAGATGGCCGGGGCTAGCGGGGGGGCTCAATGAGCAGTTCTTC. This gives the protein CASSRWPGLAGGLNEQFF.

The rearrangement uses TRBV2 and TRBJ2-1; 9 positions agree with TRBD2. This CDR3 contains 12 residues. Trimming at V came to 8 bases and at J to 8 bases, leaving 4 bases not matched to a gene. In germline, CDR1 is SNHLY, CDR2 FYNNEI. The DNA of the CDR3 is TGTGCCAGCGGCGGGGGGGCCTATGAGCAGTTCTTC. It is translated as CASGGGAYEQFF.

The CDR3 protein is CASGLSGGGLPPEQFF. For the CDR3, the DNA is TGTGCTAGTGGTCTATCGGGGGGGGGCCTTCCCCCCGAGCAGTTCTTC. The chain has TRBV12-5 and TRBJ2-1; 8 bases are a match to TRBD2. This CDR3 comprises 16 residues. The germline V gene has CDR1 LGHNT and CDR2 FRNRAP. Germline trimming cut 5 bases from V and 10 bases from J; bases unmatched to any gene: 16.

The rearrangement uses TRBV13 and TRBJ1-1; tentative D call: TRBD1 (6 bases). V lost 4 bases, J lost 4 bases, and 7 bases lay in between. The CDR3 spans 12 residues. Germline values: CDR1 PRHDT, CDR2 FYEKMQ (reference sequence). CDR3 sequence reads: CASSSTGTEAFF. The CDR3 DNA sequence: TGTGCCAGCAGCTCGACAGGCACTGAAGCTTTCTTT. The variable domain in full, completed from reference TRBV13 and TRBJ1-1, reads AAGVIQSPRHLIKEKRETATLKCYPIPRHDTVYWYQQGPGQDPQFLISFYEKMQSDKGSIPDRFSAQQFSDYHSELNMSSLELGDSALYFCASSSTGTEAFFGQGTRLTVV.

This clone was picked up one time. The chain has TRBV5-1 and TRBJ1-3; no clear D. The CDR3 extends over 12 amino acids. Trimming shortened V by 4 bases and J by 7 bases, and 9 bases separated the two germline ends. CDR1 and CDR2 from the germline V gene are SGHRS and YFSETQ. The CDR3 is CASSGGSNTIYF. The CDR3 coding sequence is TGCGCCAGCAGCGGAGGATCCAACACCATATATTTT.

This chain connects TRBV6-5 to TRBJ1-2; 8 nucleotides align to TRBD1. V trimming: 8 bases; J trimming: 6 bases; junction bases outside the gene matches: 8. This CDR3 has 13 residues. Germline CDR1 MNHEY, CDR2 SVGAGI. This CDR3 is CASLASQGDGYTF. CDR3 nucleotides: TGTGCCAGCCTTGCCTCACAGGGGGATGGCTACACCTTC.

A remark on this clone: Different DNA sequences within this sample yield the same CDR3. The chain joins TRBV6-5 to TRBJ1-6; 8 nucleotides align to TRBD1. The length of the CDR3 is 15 residues. Germline V gene data show CDR1 as MNHEY and CDR2 as SVGAGI. The J segment lost 2 bases and the V segment lost 5 bases, leaving 2 bases of the junction unmatched. The CDR3 here is CASSRTGPYNSPLHF. Written as DNA, the CDR3 is TGTGCCAGCAGTCGGACAGGGCCCTATAATTCACCCCTCCACTTT.

This chain connects TRBV30 to TRBJ1-1; possible D gene TRBD1, 5 bases. V lost 5 bases to trimming and J lost 0 bases, with 19 bases between them. This CDR3 has 16 residues. Germline V gene lookup returns CDR1 GTSNPN and CDR2 SVGIG (reference sequence). The CDR3 loop is CAWGRAGRLLNTEAFF. Written as DNA, the CDR3 is TGTGCCTGGGGCAGGGCCGGGCGATTGCTGAACACTGAAGCTTTCTTT.

This clone appeared once. This rearrangement joins TRBV10-3 to TRBJ1-5; the D gene is possibly TRBD1 (5 bases). This CDR3 is 14 amino acids long. Trimming pared 9 bases from V and 0 bases from J, leaving 12 bases between. Germline V gene data show CDR1 as ENHRY and CDR2 as SYGVKD. DNA for the CDR3: TGTGCCATACGGGGGGACTATAGCAATCAGCCCCAGCATTTT. Encoded protein: CAIRGDYSNQPQHF.

The table lists this clone with a count of one. CDR3 loop: CASSLDGTSLRETQYF. CDR3 sequence (DNA): TGTGCCAGCAGCTTAGACGGGACTAGCCTCCGCGAGACCCAGTACTTC. V and J are TRBV7-3 and TRBJ2-5, with TRBD2 matching over 9 bases. CDR3 length equals 16 residues. Trimming removed 2 bases from V and 5 bases from J; junction bases left unmatched: 9. The germline gives CDR1 SGHTA, CDR2 FQGTGA.

This sequence joins TRBV11-1 and TRBJ1-2, with 9 bases that match TRBD1. Looked up from germline, CDR1 is SGHAT and CDR2 is FQDESV (reference sequence). After removal of 5 bases from V and 5 bases from J, the junction contained 9 bases not matched to a gene. The CDR3 extends over 15 amino acids. DNA for the CDR3: TGTGCCAGCAGCCTCTCCGGACAGGGGATATATGGCTACACCTTC. Protein sequence: CASSLSGQGIYGYTF. Supplemented by reference TRBV11-1 and TRBJ1-2, the full variable domain reads EAEVAQSPRYKITEKSQAVAFWCDPISGHATLYWYRQILGQGPELLVQFQDESVVDDSQLPKDRFSAERLKGVDSTLKIQPAELGDSAMYLCASSLSGQGIYGYTFGSGTRLTVV.

This clone is a singleton in its sample. J is TRBJ1-4 and V is TRBV25-1; D might be TRBD1 (6 bases). V lost 6 bases to trimming and J lost 7 bases, with 12 bases between them. Germline V gene data show CDR1 as MGHDK and CDR2 as SYGVNS. CDR3 length equals 13 residues. The CDR3 DNA is TGTGCCAGCAGACAGGGCGGAGGTGAAAAACTGTTTTTT. The encoded protein is CASRQGGGEKLFF.

V is TRBV5-1 and J is TRBJ1-1; 7 nucleotides match TRBD1. This CDR3 spans 15 amino acids. The V segment lost 4 bases and the J segment 0 bases; nucleotides outside the gene matches: 6. Germline CDR1 reads SGHRS; CDR2 reads YFSETQ. CDR3 loop: CASSTRQGMNTEAFF. DNA for the CDR3: TGCGCCAGCAGCACCAGACAGGGAATGAACACTGAAGCTTTCTTT.

The rearrangement links TRBV13 to TRBJ2-3; 11 nucleotides match TRBD2. The CDR3 covers 17 residues. With V trimmed by 0 bases and J by 2 bases, 4 bases remained unmatched. The germline V gene has CDR1 PRHDT and CDR2 FYEKMQ (reference sequence). The DNA for the CDR3 is TGTGCCAGCAGCTTAGGCTCGGGACTAGCGGTCACAGATACGCAGTATTTT. Its protein is CASSLGSGLAVTDTQYF.

The genes are TRBV11-3 and TRBJ1-4; D gene uncertain. The CDR3 length is 14 residues. V dropped 7 bases and J dropped 8 bases, with 17 bases sitting between them. The germline V gene has CDR1 SGHNT and CDR2 YENEEA. CDR3 bases: TGTGCCAGCACCGCCCAAGCAGGTTACGAAAAACTGTTTTTT. Its protein is CASTAQAGYEKLFF.

The rearrangement joins TRBV19 to TRBJ1-2; D remains unclear. The V and J ends lost 5 bases and 3 bases respectively, with 13 bases between them. CDR1 LNHDA and CDR2 SQIVND come from the germline V gene (reference sequence). This CDR3 is built from 14 residues. In DNA, the CDR3 is TGTGCCAGTAGTTCCCTGACGGCGGACTATGGCTACACCTTC. This encodes CASSSLTADYGYTF.

The chain combines TRBV12-3 or TRBV12-4 with TRBJ1-1, with a weak D call TRBD1 (6 bases). The CDR3 totals 13 residues. The V gene lost 4 bases and the J gene lost 4 bases, with 10 bases spanning the gap. The CDR3 DNA reads TGTGCCAGCAGTTCCCTAGGGGGCACTGAAGCTTTCTTT. Translation gives CASSSLGGTEAFF.

This clone occurred a few times. Other DNA sequences in the sample encode the same CDR3. Here the CDR3 DNA reads TGTGCCAGCTCACCAGCGGGGGCTGGTCAGCCCCAGCATTTT. Its protein product is CASSPAGAGQPQHF. The chain has TRBV18 and TRBJ1-5; weak D call: TRBD1 (6 bases). CDR1 is KGHSH and CDR2 is LQKENI in the germline V gene. CDR3 length equals 14 residues. The V end lost 2 bases, the J end lost 6 bases, and 11 bases lay between the germline ends.

The CDR3 loop is CAWSRDTNYGYTF. The CDR3 DNA follows: TGTGCCTGGAGTCGGGACACCAACTATGGCTACACCTTC. The J gene is TRBJ1-2, the V gene TRBV30, with D possibly being TRBD1 (6 bases). The CDR3 totals 13 residues. Trimming cost V 2 bases and J 2 bases, with 9 bases left between them. Germline values: CDR1 GTSNPN, CDR2 SVGIG (reference sequence).

With regard to this clone: This same CDR3 is encoded by further DNA sequences in the sample. The chain links TRBV11-2 to TRBJ2-2; 9 positions agree with TRBD2. Germline CDR1 and CDR2: SGHAT and FQNNGV. The CDR3 runs to 15 residues. The trim removed 1 base at V and 4 bases at J, leaving 1 base unmatched. The CDR3 DNA is TGTGCCAGCAGCTTAGGCGGGGGGGGCACCGGGGAGCTGTTTTTT. Translated: CASSLGGGGTGELFF.

The chain joins TRBV27 to TRBJ2-5; TRBD1 agrees at 10 bases. The CDR3 has 13 amino acids. The germline CDR1 and CDR2 sequences are MNHEY and SMNVEV (reference sequence). The V gene end was trimmed by 4 bases and the J gene end by 9 bases; junction bases not matched to a gene: 5. The CDR3 sequence is CASSYQGTGAQYF. In DNA, the CDR3 is TGTGCCAGCAGTTACCAGGGGACAGGGGCCCAGTACTTC.

The chain employs TRBV5-4 and TRBJ2-5; TRBD2 matches 10 bases. This CDR3 has 15 amino acids. V trimming: 3 bases; J trimming: 2 bases; junction bases outside the gene matches: 4. Germline values: CDR1 SGHNT, CDR2 YYREEE (reference sequence). In DNA, the CDR3 is TGTGCCAGCAGCTCAGTAGCGGGGGGACAAGAGACCCAGTACTTC. Amino acid sequence: CASSSVAGGQETQYF.

This clone appeared a single time. The rearrangement links TRBV20-1 to TRBJ2-1; D perhaps matches TRBD1 (6 bases). V shed 4 bases and J shed 8 bases, with 9 bases lying between them. The CDR3 loop spans 11 amino acids. Germline CDR1 DFQATT, CDR2 SNEGSKA (reference sequence). The CDR3 sequence is CSAKQGDEQFF. The CDR3 nucleotides read TGCAGTGCTAAACAGGGTGATGAGCAGTTCTTC.

This clone was seen only once. This chain joins TRBV7-2 and TRBJ1-2; tentatively, D is TRBD1 (6 bases). With 3 bases removed from V and 6 bases from J, the gap between germline ends came to 14 bases. This CDR3 comprises 14 residues. The germline gives CDR1 SGHTA, CDR2 FQGNSA. CDR3 sequence: CASSFLRGGDGYTF. DNA for the CDR3: TGTGCCAGCAGCTTCCTCAGGGGCGGTGATGGCTACACCTTC.

The chain carries TRBV7-2 and TRBJ1-2; D may be TRBD1 (5 bases). CDR1 and CDR2 (germline): SGHTA, FQGNSA. Trimming took 5 bases from V and 6 from J, leaving 19 bases between them. This CDR3 contains 15 residues. CDR3: CASSAGPGIMDGYTF. In nucleotides, the CDR3 is TGTGCCAGCAGCGCCGGTCCAGGGATAATGGATGGCTACACCTTC.

V and J are TRBV9 and TRBJ2-1; 8 bases agree with TRBD2. The length of the CDR3 is 15 residues. Germline CDR1 SGDLS, CDR2 YYNGEE. V dropped 2 bases and J dropped 0; count of bases not matched to a gene: 1. In DNA, the CDR3 is TGTGCCAGCAGCGTCGGGGGGGCCTCCTACAATGAGCAGTTCTTC. Translation: CASSVGGASYNEQFF. Combining the CDR3 with reference TRBV9 and TRBJ2-1 gives the whole variable domain DSGVTQTPKHLITATGQRVTLRCSPRSGDLSVYWYQQSLDQGLQFLIQYYNGEERAKGNILERFSAQQFPDLHSELNLSSLELGDSALYFCASSVGGASYNEQFFGPGTRLTVL.

This chain joins TRBV9 and TRBJ1-1, with 7 bases that match TRBD1. Germline V lookup: CDR1 SGDLS, CDR2 YYNGEE. V trimming: 0 bases; J trimming: 3 bases; junction bases outside the gene matches: 8. CDR3 length: 16 amino acids. CDR3: CASSVGGGGMDTEAFF. The CDR3 DNA sequence: TGTGCCAGCAGCGTAGGTGGAGGGGGCATGGACACTGAAGCTTTCTTT.